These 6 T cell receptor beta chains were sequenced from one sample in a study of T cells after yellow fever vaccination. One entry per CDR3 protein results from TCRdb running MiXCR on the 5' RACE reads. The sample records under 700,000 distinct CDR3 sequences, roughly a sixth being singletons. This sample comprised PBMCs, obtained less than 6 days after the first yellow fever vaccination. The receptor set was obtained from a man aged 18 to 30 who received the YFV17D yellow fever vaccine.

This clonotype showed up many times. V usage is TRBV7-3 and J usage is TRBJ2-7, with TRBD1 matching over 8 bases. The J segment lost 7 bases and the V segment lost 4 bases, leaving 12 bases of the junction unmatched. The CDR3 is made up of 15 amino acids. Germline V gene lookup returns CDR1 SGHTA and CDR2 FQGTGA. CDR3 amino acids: CASSSGTGSQKEQYF. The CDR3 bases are TGTGCCAGCAGCTCCGGGACAGGCTCCCAGAAGGAGCAGTACTTC.

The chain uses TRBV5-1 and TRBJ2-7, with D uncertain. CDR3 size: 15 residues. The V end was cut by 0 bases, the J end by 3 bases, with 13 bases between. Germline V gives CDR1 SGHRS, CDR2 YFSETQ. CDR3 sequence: CASSLGPEPLYEQYF. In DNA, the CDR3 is TGCGCCAGCAGCTTGGGACCCGAACCCCTCTACGAGCAGTACTTC.

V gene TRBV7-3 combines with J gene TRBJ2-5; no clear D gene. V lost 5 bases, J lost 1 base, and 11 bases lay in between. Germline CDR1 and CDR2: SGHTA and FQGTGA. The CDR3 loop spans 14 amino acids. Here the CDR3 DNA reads TGTGCCAGCAGCCCCACGGGCTCCCAAGAGACCCAGTACTTC. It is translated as CASSPTGSQETQYF.

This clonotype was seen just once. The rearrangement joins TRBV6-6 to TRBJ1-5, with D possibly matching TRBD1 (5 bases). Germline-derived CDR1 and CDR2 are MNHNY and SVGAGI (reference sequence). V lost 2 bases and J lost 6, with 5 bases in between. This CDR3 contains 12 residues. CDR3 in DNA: TGTGCCAGCAGTTACGGGGCTCAGCCCCAGCATTTT. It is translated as CASSYGAQPQHF.

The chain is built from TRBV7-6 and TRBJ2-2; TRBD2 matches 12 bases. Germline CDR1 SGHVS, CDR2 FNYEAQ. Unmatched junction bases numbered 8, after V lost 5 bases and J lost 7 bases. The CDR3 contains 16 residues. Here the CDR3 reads CASSPLAGGRSGELFF. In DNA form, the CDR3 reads TGTGCCAGCAGCCCCCTAGCGGGGGGGCGTAGCGGGGAGCTGTTTTTT. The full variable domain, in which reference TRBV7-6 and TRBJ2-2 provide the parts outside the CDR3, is GAGVSQSPRYKVTKRGQDVALRCDPISGHVSLYWYRQALGQGPEFLTYFNYEAQQDKSGLPNDRFSAERPEGSISTLTIQRTEQRDSAMYRCASSPLAGGRSGELFFGEGSRLTVL.

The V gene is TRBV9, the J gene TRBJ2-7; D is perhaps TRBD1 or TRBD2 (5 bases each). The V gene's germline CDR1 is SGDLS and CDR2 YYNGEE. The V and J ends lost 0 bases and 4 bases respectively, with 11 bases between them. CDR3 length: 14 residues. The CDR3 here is CASSVDEGPYEQYF. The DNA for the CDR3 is TGTGCCAGCAGCGTAGACGAGGGACCGTACGAGCAGTACTTC.